Listed below are T cell receptor beta chains from one sample, sequenced in a study of blood T cell repertoires in COVID-19. Produced via immunoSEQ multiplex PCR; TCRdb's table is partial and in-frame only. The sample has about 270,000 clones, around 82% seen once. Sample: peripheral blood. Receptors were obtained from a woman younger than 35 with acute or convalescent COVID-19. Both conserved end residues are part of each CDR3. The order of the fields is CDR3 protein, CDR3 DNA, clone size, D gene, J gene, V gene. D genes are given only for firm matches. Expanded clones get a size class; other rows say once, few or many, or leave the size out.

cdr3_aa: CASSSGQASHQPQHF
cdr3_nt: TGTGCCAGCAGCTCGGGACAGGCTTCGCATCAGCCCCAGCATTTT
clone_size: .
d_call: TRBD1
j_call: TRBJ1-5
v_call: TRBV5-6

cdr3_aa: CAISDPGSHRQPQHF
cdr3_nt: TGTGCCATCAGTGACCCGGGGAGCCATAGGCAGCCCCAGCATTTT
clone_size: few
d_call: .
j_call: TRBJ1-5
v_call: TRBV10-3

cdr3_aa: CATSGGLAVNTGELFF
cdr3_nt: TGTGCCACCAGTGGGGGACTAGCGGTTAACACCGGGGAGCTGTTTTTT
clone_size: .
d_call: TRBD2
j_call: TRBJ2-2
v_call: TRBV24-1

cdr3_aa: CASSNNYRDRGIAKNIQYF
cdr3_nt: TGTGCCAGTAGTAATAACTACCGGGACAGGGGGATAGCCAAAAACATTCAGTACTTC
clone_size: .
d_call: TRBD1
j_call: TRBJ2-4
v_call: TRBV19

cdr3_aa: CASSRQGNAGNTIYF
cdr3_nt: TGTGCCAGTAGTCGTCAGGGTAACGCTGGAAACACCATATATTTT
clone_size: .
d_call: .
j_call: TRBJ1-3
v_call: TRBV19

cdr3_aa: CAITRDNNYGYTF
cdr3_nt: TGTGCCATCACTCGGGACAACAACTATGGCTACACCTTC
clone_size: many
d_call: .
j_call: TRBJ1-2
v_call: TRBV10-3

cdr3_aa: CASSRTGTTNEKLFF
cdr3_nt: TGTGCCAGCAGTAGGACGGGAACAACTAATGAAAAACTGTTTTTT
clone_size: few
d_call: .
j_call: TRBJ1-4
v_call: TRBV7-9

cdr3_aa: CASSLGTAINQPQHF
cdr3_nt: TGTGCCAGCAGTTTAGGAACAGCTATCAATCAGCCCCAGCATTTT
clone_size: .
d_call: .
j_call: TRBJ1-5
v_call: TRBV28

cdr3_aa: CASSQDRASGTNYNEQFF
cdr3_nt: TGTGCCAGCAGCCAAGATCGGGCTAGCGGGACGAATTACAATGAGCAGTTCTTC
clone_size: .
d_call: TRBD2
j_call: TRBJ2-1
v_call: TRBV3-1/TRBV3-2

cdr3_aa: CAWSLRGGPFNGYTF
cdr3_nt: TGTGCCTGGAGCCTTAGAGGAGGACCTTTCAATGGCTACACCTTC
clone_size: .
d_call: .
j_call: TRBJ1-2
v_call: TRBV30

cdr3_aa: CASSYSGVEAFF
cdr3_nt: TGTGCCAGCAGTTACTCAGGGGTTGAAGCTTTCTTT
clone_size: .
d_call: .
j_call: TRBJ1-1
v_call: TRBV6-5

cdr3_aa: CASSLETGAYEQYF
cdr3_nt: TGCGCCAGCAGCCTAGAGACGGGAGCCTACGAGCAGTACTTC
clone_size: .
d_call: .
j_call: TRBJ2-7
v_call: TRBV4-1

cdr3_aa: CASSPPSVAGVGRRDTQYF
cdr3_nt: TGTGCCAGCAGCCCCCCTTCGGTAGCGGGAGTGGGTAGACGAGATACGCAGTATTTT
clone_size: .
d_call: TRBD2
j_call: TRBJ2-3
v_call: TRBV9

cdr3_aa: CASSPTGITYEQYF
cdr3_nt: TGTGCCAGCAGCCCGACAGGGATTACCTACGAGCAGTACTTC
clone_size: .
d_call: TRBD1
j_call: TRBJ2-7
v_call: TRBV6-2/TRBV6-3

cdr3_aa: CASSFLWNEQFF
cdr3_nt: TGTGCCAGCAGTTTCCTATGGAATGAGCAGTTCTTC
clone_size: .
d_call: .
j_call: TRBJ2-1
v_call: TRBV28

cdr3_aa: CASSYPENYGYTF
cdr3_nt: TGTGCCAGCAGTTACCCAGAAAACTATGGCTACACCTTC
clone_size: .
d_call: .
j_call: TRBJ1-2
v_call: TRBV6-6

cdr3_aa: CASTQVGTAYGYTF
cdr3_nt: TGTGCCAGCACCCAGGTCGGGACAGCTTATGGCTACACCTTC
clone_size: few
d_call: TRBD1
j_call: TRBJ1-2
v_call: TRBV7-9

cdr3_aa: CASSVEGTSYNEQFF
cdr3_nt: TGTGCCAGCAGCGTAGAAGGGACTAGCTACAATGAGCAGTTCTTC
clone_size: once
d_call: TRBD2
j_call: TRBJ2-1
v_call: TRBV9

cdr3_aa: CASSPSSGTSSLNEQFF
cdr3_nt: TGTGCCAGCAGCCCCAGTTCCGGGACTAGCTCCCTAAATGAGCAGTTCTTC
clone_size: .
d_call: TRBD2
j_call: TRBJ2-1
v_call: TRBV7-6

cdr3_aa: CASSLGQIYEQYF
cdr3_nt: TGTGCCAGCAGTTTGGGCCAGATCTACGAGCAGTACTTC
clone_size: .
d_call: .
j_call: TRBJ2-7
v_call: TRBV27

cdr3_aa: CASSPGTGPYEQYF
cdr3_nt: TGTGCCAGCAGCCCCGGGACAGGACCCTACGAGCAGTACTTC
clone_size: .
d_call: TRBD1
j_call: TRBJ2-7
v_call: TRBV7-9

cdr3_aa: CASSPPPGSGAYEQYF
cdr3_nt: TGTGCCAGCTCACCCCCCCCAGGGAGCGGGGCCTACGAGCAGTACTTC
clone_size: .
d_call: TRBD2
j_call: TRBJ2-7
v_call: TRBV18

cdr3_aa: CASSSSGASGRNEQFF
cdr3_nt: TGTGCCAGCAGCTCCAGTGGGGCTAGCGGTCGCAATGAGCAGTTCTTC
clone_size: .
d_call: TRBD2
j_call: TRBJ2-1
v_call: TRBV13

cdr3_aa: CASSWSDTGRIEAFF
cdr3_nt: TGTGCCAGCAGCTGGTCGGATACGGGGAGGATTGAAGCTTTCTTT
clone_size: .
d_call: .
j_call: TRBJ1-1
v_call: TRBV11-2

cdr3_aa: CASSSVGDYEQYF
cdr3_nt: TGTGCCAGCAGTTCGGTCGGGGACTACGAGCAGTACTTC
clone_size: .
d_call: .
j_call: TRBJ2-7
v_call: TRBV6-2/TRBV6-3

cdr3_aa: CASSLGTGPNEKLFF
cdr3_nt: TGTGCCAGCAGCTTAGGTACAGGGCCGAATGAAAAACTGTTTTTT
clone_size: few
d_call: .
j_call: TRBJ1-4
v_call: TRBV7-9

cdr3_aa: CASSLVRELNTEAFF
cdr3_nt: TGTGCCAGCAGCTTAGTTCGGGAGCTGAACACTGAAGCTTTCTTT
clone_size: .
d_call: .
j_call: TRBJ1-1
v_call: TRBV7-9

cdr3_aa: CASSFTLTSATYEQYF
cdr3_nt: TGTGCCAGCAGTTTCACCTTGACTAGCGCGACCTACGAGCAGTACTTC
clone_size: .
d_call: TRBD2
j_call: TRBJ2-7
v_call: TRBV6-5

cdr3_aa: CASSLLAGVVRGNEQFF
cdr3_nt: TGTGCCAGCAGCTTGCTAGCGGGAGTGGTACGGGGCAATGAGCAGTTCTTC
clone_size: .
d_call: TRBD2
j_call: TRBJ2-1
v_call: TRBV11-2

cdr3_aa: CARILFSAGQALTYEQYF
cdr3_nt: TGTGCCAGGATACTCTTTTCGGCCGGACAGGCGTTAACCTACGAGCAGTACTTC
clone_size: .
d_call: TRBD1
j_call: TRBJ2-7
v_call: TRBV28

cdr3_aa: CASSANALEGESTDTQYF
cdr3_nt: TGTGCCAGCAGTGCGAACGCGCTTGAGGGGGAAAGCACAGATACGCAGTATTTT
clone_size: .
d_call: .
j_call: TRBJ2-3
v_call: TRBV6-1